A single sample is the source of the 2 T cell receptor beta chains below, sequenced in a study of regulatory T cells in long-lasting Graves disease. Time point of the sample: persistent/refractory GD, antithyroid drugs over 5 years with positive TRAb. RNA extracted from PBMCs served as the sequencing template. Relying on iRepertoire HTBI primers and Arm-PCR of CDR3 regions, the team built TCR beta libraries. MiXCR, applied by TCRdb to the multiplex PCR reads, yields one record per CDR3 protein. The table lists hundreds of thousands of distinct CDR3 sequences, under 25% of them singletons. Here the sequenced sample was peripheral blood mononuclear cells (PBMCs), taken when the disease was refractory, from a patient treated with antithyroid drugs. These receptors were obtained from a female donor with Graves disease.

This clonotype has a handful of counts. Since a much larger clone is just one base distant, this may be a read error. The chain recombines TRBV2 with TRBJ1-2; maybe TRBD1 (5 bases). V was cut by 8 bases and J by 3 bases, with 13 bases left in between. The CDR3 spans 13 residues. Germline CDR1 reads SNHLY; CDR2 reads FYNNEI. CDR3 amino acids: CASGPDTDYGYTF. The DNA of the CDR3 is TGTGCCAGCGGTCCGGACACCGACTATGGCTACACCTTC.

J is TRBJ2-7 and V is TRBV7-9, with a weak D call TRBD1 (6 bases). Between the trimmed V and J ends, which lost 4 bases and 4 bases, there was a span of 14 bases. There are 14 residues in the CDR3. Germline CDR1 is SEHNR and CDR2 is FQNEAQ (reference sequence). The CDR3 DNA reads as TGTGCCAGCAGCTCCGGGACAAATACTTACGAGCAGTACTTC. Its translation: CASSSGTNTYEQYF.